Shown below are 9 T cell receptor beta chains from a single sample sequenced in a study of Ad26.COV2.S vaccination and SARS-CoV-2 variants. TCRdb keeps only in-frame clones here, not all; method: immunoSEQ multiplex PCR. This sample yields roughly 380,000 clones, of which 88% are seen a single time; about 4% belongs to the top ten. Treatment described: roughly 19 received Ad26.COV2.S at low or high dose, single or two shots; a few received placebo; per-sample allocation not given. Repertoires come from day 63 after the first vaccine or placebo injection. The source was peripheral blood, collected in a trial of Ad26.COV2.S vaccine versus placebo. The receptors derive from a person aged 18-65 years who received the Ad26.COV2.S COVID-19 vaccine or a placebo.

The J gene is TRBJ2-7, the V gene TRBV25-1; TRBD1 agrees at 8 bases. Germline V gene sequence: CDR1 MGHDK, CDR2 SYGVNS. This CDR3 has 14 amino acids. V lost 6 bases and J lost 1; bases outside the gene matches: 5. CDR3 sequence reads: CASRRTGSSYEQYF. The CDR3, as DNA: TGTGCCAGCAGGAGGACAGGGAGTTCCTACGAGCAGTACTTC.

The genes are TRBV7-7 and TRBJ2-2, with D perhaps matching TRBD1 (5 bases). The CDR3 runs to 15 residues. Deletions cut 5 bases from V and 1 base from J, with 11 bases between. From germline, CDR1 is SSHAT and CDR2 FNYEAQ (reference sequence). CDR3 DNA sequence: TGTGCCAGCAGCCAGGGTCTTGGGAACACCGGGGAGCTGTTTTTT. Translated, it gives CASSQGLGNTGELFF.

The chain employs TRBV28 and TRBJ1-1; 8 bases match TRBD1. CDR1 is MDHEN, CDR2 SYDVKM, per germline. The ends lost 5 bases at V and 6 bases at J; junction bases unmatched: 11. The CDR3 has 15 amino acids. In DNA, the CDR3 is TGTGCCAGCAGTAAGCGGACAGGGAGGGGTGCTGAAGCTTTCTTT. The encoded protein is CASSKRTGRGAEAFF.

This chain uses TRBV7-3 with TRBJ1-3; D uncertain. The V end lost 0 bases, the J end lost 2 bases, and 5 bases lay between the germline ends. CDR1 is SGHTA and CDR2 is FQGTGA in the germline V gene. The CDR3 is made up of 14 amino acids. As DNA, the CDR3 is TGTGCCAGCAGCTTAACAGGGACTGGAAACACCATATATTTT. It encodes CASSLTGTGNTIYF.

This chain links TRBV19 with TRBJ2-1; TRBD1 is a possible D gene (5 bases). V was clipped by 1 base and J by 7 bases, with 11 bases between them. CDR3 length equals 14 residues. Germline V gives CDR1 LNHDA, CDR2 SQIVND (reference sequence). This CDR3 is CASSIGPQGNEQFF. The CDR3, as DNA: TGTGCCAGTAGTATAGGCCCGCAGGGAAATGAGCAGTTCTTC.

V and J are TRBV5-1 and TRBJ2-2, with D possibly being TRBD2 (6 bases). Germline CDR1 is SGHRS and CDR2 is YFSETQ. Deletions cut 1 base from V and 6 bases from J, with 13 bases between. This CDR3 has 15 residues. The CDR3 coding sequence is TGCGCCAGCAGCTTGAGCCCGGGGGTGGCCGGGGAGCTGTTTTTT. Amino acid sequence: CASSLSPGVAGELFF.

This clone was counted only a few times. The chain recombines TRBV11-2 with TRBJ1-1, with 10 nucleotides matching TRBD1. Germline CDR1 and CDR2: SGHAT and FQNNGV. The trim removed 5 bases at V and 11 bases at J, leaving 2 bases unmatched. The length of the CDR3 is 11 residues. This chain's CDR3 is CASSLGQGAFF. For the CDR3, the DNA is TGTGCCAGCAGCCTGGGACAGGGGGCTTTCTTT.

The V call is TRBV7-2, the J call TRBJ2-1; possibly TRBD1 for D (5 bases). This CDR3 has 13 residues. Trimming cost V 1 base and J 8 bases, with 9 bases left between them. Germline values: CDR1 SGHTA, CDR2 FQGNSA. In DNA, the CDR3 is TGTGCCAGCAGCTTAGTAACAGGCGATGAGCAGTTCTTC. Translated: CASSLVTGDEQFF.

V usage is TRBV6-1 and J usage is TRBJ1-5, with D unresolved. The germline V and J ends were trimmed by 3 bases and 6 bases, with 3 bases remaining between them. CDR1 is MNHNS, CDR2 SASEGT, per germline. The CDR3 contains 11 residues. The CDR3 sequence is CASSDFQPQHF. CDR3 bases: TGTGCCAGCAGTGATTTTCAGCCCCAGCATTTT.